A selection of T cell receptor beta chains follows, all from one sample in a study of pediatric ulcerative colitis. Profiling relied on immunoSEQ multiplex PCR, and the TCRdb table lists in-frame clones only, not all of them. The data hold approximately 60,000 clones, with approximately 87% observed a single time. The sequenced sample consisted of blood. These receptors were taken from a boy between 5 and 17 years old with severe ulcerative colitis. The CDR3 runs from the conserved cysteine through the conserved F or W. D genes are given only for firm matches. Expanded clones get a size class; other rows say once, few or many, or leave the size out.

size: few; D: TRBD1; J: TRBJ1-3; V: TRBV2; length: 13; CDR3: CASSTGGGNTIYF; DNA: TGTGCCAGCAGTACAGGGGGCGGAAACACCATATATTTT
size: .; D: .; J: TRBJ2-5; V: TRBV4-3; length: 14; CDR3: CASSQGQGSGEQYF; DNA: TGCGCCAGCAGCCAAGGACAGGGTTCGGGGGAGCAGTACTTC
size: .; D: TRBD2; J: TRBJ2-1; V: TRBV6-5; length: 15; CDR3: CASSRGRLAENEQFF; DNA: TGTGCCAGCAGTCGTGGTAGACTAGCGGAGAATGAGCAGTTCTTC
size: once; D: TRBD1; J: TRBJ1-5; V: TRBV28; length: 15; CDR3: CASRRQGRRDQPQHF; DNA: TGTGCCAGCAGGCGACAGGGTCGTAGGGATCAGCCCCAGCATTTT
size: .; D: TRBD1; J: TRBJ2-5; V: TRBV4-1; length: 15; CDR3: CASSQPGQTQETQYF; DNA: TGCGCCAGCAGCCAACCGGGACAGACACAAGAGACCCAGTACTTC
size: .; D: TRBD1; J: TRBJ1-1; V: TRBV27; length: 13; CDR3: CASKGQGDTEAFF; DNA: TGTGCCAGCAAGGGACAGGGGGACACTGAAGCTTTCTTT
size: .; D: .; J: TRBJ1-3; V: TRBV29-1; length: 12; CDR3: CSVGGGSNTIYF; DNA: TGCAGCGTTGGTGGCGGTTCAAACACCATATATTTT
size: .; D: .; J: TRBJ2-7; V: TRBV30; length: 13; CDR3: CAWSPGSRYEQYF; DNA: TGTGCCTGGAGTCCGGGGAGCCGCTACGAGCAGTACTTC
size: once; D: TRBD2; J: TRBJ2-3; V: TRBV7-9; length: 17; CDR3: CASSPRDWTSGTDTQYF; DNA: TGTGCCAGCAGCCCCCGAGACTGGACTAGCGGCACAGATACGCAGTATTTT
size: .; D: .; J: TRBJ2-1; V: TRBV25-1; length: 15; CDR3: CASSDPTGGYNEQFF; DNA: TGTGCCAGCAGTGACCCCACCGGTGGGTACAATGAGCAGTTCTTC
size: few; D: .; J: TRBJ1-2; V: TRBV20-1; length: 10; CDR3: CSAWADGYTF; DNA: TGCAGTGCTTGGGCGGATGGCTACACCTTC
size: .; D: .; J: TRBJ2-1; V: TRBV29-1; length: 16; CDR3: CSVEAPRALRSNEQFF; DNA: TGCAGCGTTGAAGCCCCCCGGGCCCTTAGAAGCAATGAGCAGTTCTTC
size: .; D: TRBD1; J: TRBJ2-7; V: TRBV18; length: 15; CDR3: CASSLGQGGSYEQYF; DNA: TGTGCCAGCTCACTCGGACAGGGGGGCTCCTACGAGCAGTACTTC
size: .; D: TRBD2; J: TRBJ2-1; V: TRBV10-3; length: 17; CDR3: CAISSSGPGLGANEQFF; DNA: TGTGCCATCTCTTCCTCGGGACCGGGACTAGGCGCCAATGAGCAGTTCTTC
size: .; D: .; J: TRBJ2-5; V: TRBV7-9; length: 17; CDR3: CASSPLKVDRSWGTQYF; DNA: TGTGCCAGCAGTCCCCTGAAGGTTGACAGGTCTTGGGGGACCCAGTACTTC
size: .; D: .; J: TRBJ2-1; V: TRBV6-6; length: 15; CDR3: CASSPNGVEGDEQFF; DNA: TGTGCCAGCAGTCCAAATGGGGTAGAAGGGGATGAGCAGTTCTTC
size: .; D: .; J: TRBJ2-7; V: TRBV4-2; length: 16; CDR3: CASSQVVLVPYYEQYF; DNA: TGTGCCAGCAGCCAAGTCGTATTGGTTCCATACTACGAGCAGTACTTC
size: .; D: .; J: TRBJ2-3; V: TRBV2; length: 14; CDR3: CASGRLTSTDTQYF; DNA: TGTGCCAGCGGTCGACTAACTAGCACAGATACGCAGTATTTT
size: .; D: .; J: TRBJ2-5; V: TRBV7-9; length: 15; CDR3: CASSLGGRGEETQYF; DNA: TGTGCCAGCAGCTTAGGGGGACGAGGGGAAGAGACCCAGTACTTC
size: .; D: .; J: TRBJ2-3; V: TRBV2; length: 11; CDR3: CASSETDTQYF; DNA: TGTGCCAGCAGTGAAACAGATACGCAGTATTTT
size: .; D: .; J: TRBJ2-5; V: TRBV10-2; length: 13; CDR3: CASSEGYQETQYF; DNA: TGCGCCAGCAGTGAGGGCTACCAAGAGACCCAGTACTTC
size: .; D: .; J: TRBJ2-1; V: TRBV5-4; length: 15; CDR3: CASSLRAASYNEQFF; DNA: TGTGCCAGCAGCTTGCGGGCGGCCTCCTACAATGAGCAGTTCTTC
size: .; D: TRBD1; J: TRBJ2-7; V: TRBV27; length: 14; CDR3: CASSPGQGAREQYF; DNA: TGTGCCAGCAGTCCCGGACAGGGGGCAAGAGAGCAGTACTTC
size: .; D: TRBD2; J: TRBJ2-1; V: TRBV6-5; length: 16; CDR3: CASSYSIAGAYNEQFF; DNA: TGTGCCAGCAGTTACTCGATAGCGGGAGCCTACAATGAGCAGTTCTTC
size: .; D: .; J: TRBJ1-1; V: TRBV5-6; length: 13; CDR3: CASSSPPGAEAFF; DNA: TGTGCCAGCAGTTCCCCCCCGGGGGCTGAAGCTTTCTTT
size: .; D: .; J: TRBJ2-7; V: TRBV5-4; length: 14; CDR3: CASSFNGRAYEQYF; DNA: TGTGCCAGCAGCTTTAACGGGAGAGCCTACGAGCAGTACTTC
size: .; D: TRBD1; J: TRBJ2-2; V: TRBV7-6; length: 15; CDR3: CASSSRGGNTGELFF; DNA: TGTGCCAGCAGCTCCCGAGGGGGCAACACCGGGGAGCTGTTTTTT
size: .; D: TRBD1; J: TRBJ1-4; V: TRBV5-1; length: 13; CDR3: CASSMGQGEKLFF; DNA: TGCGCCAGCAGCATGGGACAGGGGGAAAAACTGTTTTTT
size: .; D: TRBD1; J: TRBJ1-2; V: TRBV2; length: 14; CDR3: CASSEDRLNYGYTF; DNA: TGTGCCAGCAGTGAGGACAGGCTGAATTATGGCTACACCTTC